Given below is one T cell receptor beta chain in context. The target of this receptor is not known. Base-call qualities are not available, and no considerably larger clone is one nucleotide away. V is trimmed back by 0 bases and J by 3 bases, and the junction contains 1 base that no gene match accounts for. The CDR3 numbers 14 residues from cysteine through phenylalanine. The sequence is cut down to CDR3 DNA, 42 bases in frame from base 1. Taken from the germline V gene, the CDR1 and CDR2 loops are SGHRS and YFSETQ. This sample is drawn from a study of a mutant IDH1 vaccine in newly diagnosed glioma (dated by TCRdb to the early 2020s). Describing the broader study: Eight vaccinations were administered to patients in weeks 1, 3, 5, 7, 11, 15, 19 and 23, corresponding to visits V03 through V10. Of the approximately 30 treated patients, roughly 60% were male and approximately 38% were female, and the mean age was approximately 39 years. Before enrollment, most patients had been given radiochemotherapy with temozolomide as standard therapy, while the rest had received either radiotherapy alone or temozolomide alone. Vaccination began 4-6 weeks after radiotherapy alone, or alongside temozolomide cycles in the chemotherapy-containing groups. For exploratory analyses, 25 to 30 treated patients had longitudinal TCRB deep sequencing done wherever samples were available. Peripheral blood was collected at six visits: V03 (baseline), V05, V07, V10, V12 and V13.

Study-wide conclusions, independent of this receptor: Selection of PBMC samples for TCRB deep sequencing was based on availability. Immune responses induced by the vaccine were seen in roughly 92% of patients across multiple MHC alleles. Pseudoprogression appeared unrelated to alterations in the top peripheral T cell clonotypes detected by TCRB sequencing. The authors noted that analyses of patient blood samples could not be reproduced because of sample limitations.

The time point tag for this specimen amounts to: week 23, last vaccination. Each vaccine dose was 300 ug of a 20-mer mutant IDH1 peptide in Montanide, given subcutaneously with topical imiquimod. The donors had newly diagnosed IDH1-mutant astrocytomas of WHO grade 3 or 4 that showed loss of nuclear ATRX. The samples were drawn from NOA16, a multicentre, single-arm, open-label phase I trial in Germany that tested a mutant IDH1 peptide vaccine in humans for the first time. Genomic DNA for TCRB sequencing was extracted from EDTA blood using the DNeasy Blood and Tissue Kit. Libraries were prepared through the immunoSEQ multiplex PCR assay. Rearranged TCR beta chain sequences were amplified with the hsTCRB Kit following the manufacturer's protocol. TCRB libraries were sequenced on an Illumina MiSeq. Turning to the authors' computational methods: The proprietary platform of the kit vendor was used for demultiplexing, trimming and gene mapping. TCRdb limited this immuneACCESS table to in-frame rearrangements with V and J called. A share of clones is missing; checked studies link under half to unresolved V genes, and the rest is unexplained. The D gene and trimming were derived from the DNA, and the V and J assignments and clone size from that table. The sample table contains 25,000 to 30,000 clones; only one count was recorded for roughly 80% of them. The top ten clonotypes cover over 7% of the sample.

The receptor's source is a woman between 18 and 29 years old with glioma. The V and J segments used are TRBV5-1 and TRBJ2-5; a stretch of 8 junction bases matches TRBD1. Sequencing used PBMCs, obtained from a glioma patient whose treatment included an IDH1 peptide vaccine. The DNA sequence is TGCGCCAGCAGCTTGGGACAGGGGAAAGAGACCCAGTACTTC. It specifies CASSLGQGKETQYF. The reference TRBV5-1 and TRBJ2-5 proteins fill in what lies around the CDR3, so the full variable domain reads KAGVTQTPRYLIKTRGQQVTLSCSPISGHRSVSWYQQTPGQGLQFLFEYFSETQRNKGNFPGRFSGRQFSNSRSEMNVSTLELGDSALYLCASSLGQGKETQYFGPGTRLLVL.